This T cell receptor beta chain was recovered during a study of shared clonotypes between healthy human individuals. The CDR3 length is 12 residues. CDR1 and CDR2 from the germline V gene are SGHDN and FVKESK. The ends lost 4 bases at V and 6 bases at J; junction bases unmatched: 0. With regard to this clone: Antigen unknown.

The table came from immunoSEQ multiplex PCR; TCRdb's copy has only in-frame clones and leaves some out. The table lists about 2.2 million clones, 90% to 95% of them singletons. CD8 cells regarded as naive lacked CD45RO, were positively chosen for CCR7, and omitted terminally differentiated effector memory CD45RA+ cells. Donors comprised only Caucasian adults living in Nashville, Tennessee. Study findings and constraints: Sharing across a handful of donors was seen in about 5% of naive CD4 clonotypes. Researchers sampled only blood; tissue repertoires likely differ.

The sequence derives from a man aged 18 to 30 in good health. Some clones in this sample may be carry-over from other donors' samples. V is TRBV14 and J is TRBJ2-1; 7 positions agree with TRBD2. The specimen sequenced was naive CD8+ T cells from PBMCs. CDR3 loop: CASSPSGNEQFF. In DNA, the CDR3 is TGTGCCAGCAGCCCTAGCGGCAATGAGCAGTTCTTC.